This T cell receptor (beta chain) was observed in a study of blood T cell repertoires in COVID-19 (dated by TCRdb to the early 2020s). In terms of the full investigation: The collaborator samples originated in the United States, Italy and Spain and spanned the acute and convalescent phases of COVID-19. Where available, HLA class I and class II types were obtained from metadata supplied by the sample provider rather than from assay-based typing. Deeply sampled blood TCRbeta repertoires from subjects exposed to, actively infected with, or recovered from COVID-19 were included in the dataset. The repertoires were released in a freely available public database intended as a resource for research on the immune response to SARS-CoV-2. The prospective study material was composed of cDNA or gDNA derived from T cells, B-cell-depleted T cells, or PBMCs. The sample metadata nearly always contained a de-identified subject ID, COVID-19 status, age in years and sex. The samples were drawn from the first 160 participants of the ongoing ImmuneRACE study and from 1,254 subjects provided by 6 global collaborators.

The cysteine opens and the phenylalanine closes a CDR3 of 16 amino acids. Just the 48-base CDR3 DNA is kept, in frame starting at base 1. CDR1 and CDR2, per the germline V gene (reference sequence), are SGHKS and YYEKEE. Trimming accounts for 0 bases at V and 2 bases at J, while the number of junction bases matched to no gene is 4. TCRbeta CDR3 regions were amplified from genomic DNA by means of the immunoSEQ Assay, a bias-controlled multiplex PCR. Per the authors' processing: The number of nucleated cells in each sample was estimated from the amplification of reference gene primers within the assay. To quantify the absolute abundance of each unique TCRbeta CDR3 rearrangement, sequence reads were collapsed and filtered. For each sample, productive Simpson clonality was calculated as the square root of Simpson's diversity index over productive rearrangements. TCRdb's version of the immuneACCESS table is confined to in-frame rearrangements and falls short of the full clone set. An unresolved V gene accounts for under half of the shortfall where checked; the remainder is of unknown origin. V and J calls and clone size are given by that table; D and trimming were obtained from the DNA. The sample table lists 250,000 to 300,000 clones, approximately 85% of them with a count of one. The top ten hold roughly 11% of the sample.

The collaborating institutions used their own protocols to collect whole blood in K2EDTA tubes. For TCRbeta analysis, collaborators shipped samples as frozen whole blood, isolated PBMCs, or DNA extracted from either of those sample types. About this clone itself: Its antigen is currently not known. Nothing much larger sits one base from this clone, and base qualities are not available.

On the study overall, not on this receptor specifically: Clinical and demographic metadata were provided uncurated, with the amount varying by source and participant.

The receptor comes from an older woman with acute or convalescent COVID-19. The sample comprised peripheral blood. The chain joins TRBV5-5 to TRBJ1-4; 7 bases in the middle match TRBD1. The CDR3 region has the sequence CASSLGQGTTNEKLFF. The DNA reads TGTGCCAGCAGCTTGGGACAGGGCACGACTAATGAAAAACTGTTTTTT.